What follows are 10 T cell receptor beta chains derived from one specimen sequenced in a study of PD-1 blockade in mismatch repair-deficient tumors. TCRdb keeps only in-frame clones here, not all; method: immunoSEQ multiplex PCR. The sample yields about 68,000 clones, around 73% seen once. Source: peripheral blood, taken 2 weeks after starting pembrolizumab. The source of these receptors is an adult with mismatch repair-deficient cancer.

J is TRBJ2-3 and V is TRBV28; TRBD2 might be the D (6 bases). The CDR3 spans 15 residues. With 1 base removed from V and 7 bases from J, the gap between germline ends came to 15 bases. From germline, CDR1 is MDHEN and CDR2 SYDVKM. CDR3 sequence (DNA): TGTGCCAGCAGTTTATATCGACTAGAAGGCTATACGCAGTATTTT. Translation: CASSLYRLEGYTQYF.

V usage is TRBV30 and J usage is TRBJ2-7; perhaps TRBD2 as D (6 bases). The germline V and J ends were trimmed by 6 bases and 6 bases, with 18 bases remaining between them. CDR3 length: 13 amino acids. CDR1 is GTSNPN and CDR2 is SVGIG in the germline V gene (reference sequence). The CDR3 bases are TGTGCCTGCCGGGACTTCACCCTCCTCGAGCAGTACTTC. Translated, it gives CACRDFTLLEQYF.

The chain recombines TRBV27 with TRBJ2-7; 7 nucleotides line up with TRBD1. The CDR3 has 11 residues. CDR1 MNHEY and CDR2 SMNVEV come from the germline V gene (reference sequence). Losses at the gene ends were 6 bases for V and 11 bases for J; bases not matched to a gene: 7. The CDR3 region is CASSDRAREYF. The CDR3 region has the DNA TGTGCCAGCAGCGACAGGGCGCGAGAGTACTTC.

The gene calls are TRBV6-6 and TRBJ1-1, with a tentative D call TRBD1 (5 bases). Between the trimmed V and J ends, which lost 6 bases and 1 base, there was a span of 9 bases. The CDR3 runs to 13 residues. CDR1 is MNHNY, CDR2 SVGAGI, per germline (reference sequence). CDR3 DNA: TGTGCCAGCAGAGGACACTCGAACACTGAAGCTTTCTTT. It translates to CASRGHSNTEAFF.

The chain couples TRBV28 to TRBJ1-1; D is possibly TRBD1 (6 bases). In germline, CDR1 is MDHEN, CDR2 SYDVKM. The CDR3 is 14 amino acids. The V end lost 5 bases, the J end lost 3 bases, and 13 bases lay between the germline ends. The CDR3 protein is CASSRTDGDTEAFF. DNA for the CDR3: TGTGCCAGCAGTCGGACAGATGGGGACACTGAAGCTTTCTTT.

The genes are TRBV19 and TRBJ2-5, with TRBD1 matching 7 bases. The germline gives CDR1 LNHDA, CDR2 SQIVND (reference sequence). With 6 bases clipped from V and 5 bases from J, the junction kept 6 bases outside the gene matches. This CDR3 comprises 13 residues. The CDR3, as DNA: TGTGCCAGTAGCGGGGAGACAGGGGAGACCCAGTACTTC. As protein: CASSGETGETQYF.

J is TRBJ2-1 and V is TRBV6-6, with 9 bases lining up with TRBD2. There are 13 residues in the CDR3. CDR1 is MNHNY, CDR2 SVGAGI, per germline (reference sequence). J was trimmed by 10 bases and V by 8 bases; bases with no gene match: 9. The CDR3, as DNA: TGTGCCAGCCCGGATAATAGCGGGGGAGAGCAGTTCTTC. As protein: CASPDNSGGEQFF.

The chain employs TRBV10-3 and TRBJ1-4; no clear D gene. This CDR3 is built from 13 residues. Germline V gene lookup returns CDR1 ENHRY and CDR2 SYGVKD. Trimming shortened V by 6 bases and J by 2 bases, and 7 bases separated the two germline ends. The chain's CDR3 is CAIRGGTNEKLFF. In nucleotides, the CDR3 is TGTGCCATCAGAGGCGGGACTAATGAAAAACTGTTTTTT.

There are a few counts of this clone. The V call is TRBV5-1, the J call TRBJ1-5, with D perhaps TRBD1 (5 bases). V was clipped by 3 bases and J by 7 bases, with 14 bases between them. The CDR3 covers 14 residues. CDR1 and CDR2 from the germline V gene are SGHRS and YFSETQ. The CDR3 DNA reads TGCGCCAGCAGCTACGGGAGCGACAGCCAGCCCCAGCATTTT. Its protein product is CASSYGSDSQPQHF.

This clone was observed a single time. The J gene is TRBJ1-1, the V gene TRBV5-6, with 8 positions matching TRBD1. Germline values: CDR1 SGHDT, CDR2 YYEEEE. The junction had 7 bases not matched to a gene; V was cut back by 5 bases and J by 10 bases. The CDR3 covers 12 residues. CDR3: CASRSDRGRAFF. The CDR3 DNA reads as TGTGCCAGCAGATCAGACAGGGGCCGAGCTTTCTTT.